The 30 T cell receptor beta chains given below trace back to one sample, sequenced in a study of blood T cell repertoires in COVID-19. This table comes from immunoSEQ multiplex PCR, and its TCRdb copy is limited to in-frame clones, with some not included. The data show around 150,000 clones, approximately 82% seen once. The sample comprised peripheral blood. These receptors were collected from a woman in her 50s in a cohort sampled during active or convalescent COVID-19.

The chain carries TRBV30 and TRBJ2-3, with D uncertain. The CDR3 is made up of 14 amino acids. In germline, CDR1 is GTSNPN, CDR2 SVGIG (reference sequence). Trimming removed 0 bases from V and 8 bases from J, with 15 bases in between. DNA of the CDR3: TGTGCCTGGAGTGTAAGTGACAATGCCCCTACGCAGTATTTT. This encodes CAWSVSDNAPTQYF.

CDR3 sequence reads: CASSSTGQETQYF. CDR3 coding DNA: TGTGCCAGCAGTTCGACAGGGCAAGAGACCCAGTACTTC. The chain recombines TRBV12-3 or TRBV12-4 with TRBJ2-5, with TRBD1 identical over 7 bases. After removal of 4 bases from V and 2 bases from J, the junction contained 1 base not matched to a gene. The CDR3 is 13 residues long.

The chain recombines TRBV3-1 (or the pseudogene TRBV3-2) with TRBJ2-7; D uncertain. Trimming pared 5 bases from V and 12 bases from J, leaving 20 bases between. There are 13 residues in the CDR3. CDR1 LGHDT and CDR2 YNNKEL come from the germline V gene (reference sequence). The CDR3, as DNA: TGTGCCAGCAGCTACAGACAATCAGGCGCGCGGTACTTC. Translating gives CASSYRQSGARYF.

The chain couples TRBV10-1 to TRBJ1-4; 9 bases are shared with TRBD1. The CDR3 is 13 residues long. The junction had 6 bases not matched to a gene; V was cut back by 10 bases and J by 6 bases. Per the germline V gene, CDR1 is WNHNN and CDR2 is SYGVQD (reference sequence). This chain's CDR3 is CANRTGEDEKLFF. In DNA form, the CDR3 reads TGCGCCAACCGGACAGGGGAAGATGAAAAACTGTTTTTT.

The chain is built from TRBV12-3 or TRBV12-4 and TRBJ2-5; no clear D. V shed 6 bases and J shed 3 bases, with 8 bases lying between them. The CDR3 runs 12 residues. CDR3: CASSVAKETQYF. The CDR3 DNA reads as TGTGCCAGCAGCGTAGCCAAAGAGACCCAGTACTTC.

The CDR3 nucleotides read TGTGCCAGCGGCCAAAACAGGGGAAATGAGTACTTC. This encodes CASGQNRGNEYF. The rearrangement links TRBV2 to TRBJ2-5, with 7 bases matching TRBD1. Trimming cost V 8 bases and J 12 bases; bases outside gene matches: 12. The CDR3 has 12 amino acids. Germline V gives CDR1 SNHLY, CDR2 FYNNEI.

The chain is built from TRBV18 and TRBJ1-1, with no clear D. CDR1 KGHSH and CDR2 LQKENI come from the germline V gene. Trimming stripped 6 bases from V and 0 bases from J, with 17 bases between. The CDR3 sequence is 16 residues long. Here the CDR3 reads CASSWGPGNMNTEAFF. The CDR3 DNA is TGTGCCAGCTCCTGGGGTCCGGGGAACATGAACACTGAAGCTTTCTTT.

The chain recombines TRBV7-2 with TRBJ2-3, with TRBD2 identical over 10 bases. The CDR3 is 16 residues long. V lost 3 bases to trimming and J lost 4 bases; unmatched junction nucleotides: 7. Germline CDR1 SGHTA, CDR2 FQGNSA. The CDR3 is CASSFSLAGVADTQYF. CDR3 DNA: TGTGCCAGCAGCTTTAGCCTAGCGGGGGTCGCAGATACGCAGTATTTT.

CDR3 residues: CASSLGQGGHNEQFF. CDR3 sequence (DNA): TGTGCCAGCAGCTTAGGACAGGGCGGCCACAATGAGCAGTTCTTC. This chain joins TRBV7-3 and TRBJ2-1; 8 bases fit TRBD1. With V trimmed by 2 bases and J by 5 bases, 5 bases remained unmatched. CDR1 is SGHTA and CDR2 is FQGTGA in the germline V gene. The CDR3 runs to 15 residues. Supplemented by reference TRBV7-3 and TRBJ2-1, the full variable domain reads GAGVSQTPSNKVTEKGKYVELRCDPISGHTALYWYRQSLGQGPEFLIYFQGTGAADDSGLPNDRFFAVRPEGSVSTLKIQRTERGDSAVYLCASSLGQGGHNEQFFGPGTRLTVL.

V usage is TRBV12-3 or TRBV12-4 and J usage is TRBJ1-2; D is ambiguous. The CDR3 contains 13 residues. Trimming left V 5 bases short and J 5 bases short, with 12 bases between. The chain's CDR3 is CASSPVVNYGYTF. The CDR3 nucleotides read TGTGCCAGCAGTCCTGTCGTTAATTATGGCTACACCTTC.

This rearrangement joins TRBV6-6 to TRBJ2-7; a possible D gene is TRBD2 (6 bases). The CDR3 loop spans 15 amino acids. The V end lost 6 bases, the J end lost 3 bases, and 18 bases lay between the germline ends. In germline, CDR1 is MNHNY, CDR2 SVGAGI (reference sequence). The DNA of the CDR3 is TGTGCCAGCAGAAACCTCGCGGGACGGCTCTACGAGCAGTACTTC. As protein: CASRNLAGRLYEQYF.

The chain has TRBV7-2 and TRBJ1-2; 7 positions match TRBD1. V lost 5 bases to trimming and J lost 4 bases; unmatched junction nucleotides: 7. This CDR3 region has 14 residues. Germline CDR1 is SGHTA and CDR2 is FQGNSA. CDR3 sequence reads: CASSLGTASYGYTF. DNA of the CDR3: TGTGCCAGCAGCCTTGGGACAGCCTCCTATGGCTACACCTTC.

On this clone itself: The sample contains more than one DNA sequence encoding this CDR3. V usage is TRBV5-1 and J usage is TRBJ1-3, with a weak D call TRBD1 (6 bases). CDR1 is SGHRS, CDR2 YFSETQ, per germline. The germline V and J ends were trimmed by 5 bases and 2 bases, with 8 bases remaining between them. This CDR3 comprises 13 residues. The DNA for the CDR3 is TGCGCCAGCAGTGAGGGGGCTGGAAACACCATATATTTT. It yields the protein CASSEGAGNTIYF.

The chain joins TRBV6-2 or TRBV6-3 to TRBJ1-5; 7 positions match TRBD1. The CDR3 covers 16 residues. The V and J ends lost 5 bases and 3 bases, in that order; junction bases with no gene match: 10. The germline CDR1 and CDR2 sequences are MNHEY and SVGEGT. Here the CDR3 reads CASSNIGQAYNQPQHF. CDR3 DNA sequence: TGTGCCAGCAGTAACATCGGACAGGCCTACAATCAGCCCCAGCATTTT.

This rearrangement joins TRBV3-1 (or the pseudogene TRBV3-2) to TRBJ2-3, with 8 nucleotides matching TRBD2. The germline V gene has CDR1 LGHDT and CDR2 YNNKEL (reference sequence). V shed 4 bases and J 7 bases; nucleotides not matched to a gene: 10. This CDR3 is 15 amino acids long. CDR3 in DNA: TGTGCCAGCAGCCCAATTCGGACTAGCCGACATACGCAGTATTTT. It codes for CASSPIRTSRHTQYF.

This clone was seen ten or more times. The rearrangement links TRBV19 to TRBJ2-1, with 13 bases lining up with TRBD2. The CDR3 loop spans 17 amino acids. CDR1 and CDR2 from the germline V gene are LNHDA and SQIVND (reference sequence). V lost 6 bases and J lost 6; bases outside the gene matches: 11. This CDR3 is CASSPERTSGGLNEQFF. As DNA, the CDR3 is TGTGCCAGTAGCCCGGAACGGACTAGCGGGGGCCTCAATGAGCAGTTCTTC.

The V call is TRBV10-3, the J call TRBJ1-4; 11 bases map to TRBD1. J gave up 5 bases and V 3 bases, and 2 bases lay outside the gene matches. The CDR3 contains 15 residues. The germline V gene encodes CDR1 ENHRY and CDR2 SYGVKD. The CDR3 DNA sequence: TGTGCCATCAGTGAAAGGGACAGGGGGAATGAAAAACTGTTTTTT. This gives the protein CAISERDRGNEKLFF.

The chain recombines TRBV6-2 or TRBV6-3 with TRBJ1-1; no firm D call. The CDR3 has 13 residues. CDR1 and CDR2 (germline): MNHEY, SVGEGT. The V end was cut by 0 bases, the J end by 5 bases, with 7 bases between. The CDR3 DNA reads as TGTGCCAGCAGTTACTCGAGTCTGACTGAAGCTTTCTTT. This encodes CASSYSSLTEAFF.

V and J are TRBV30 and TRBJ1-6; D perhaps matches TRBD1 (6 bases). V lost 1 base and J 8 bases, leaving 15 bases between the germline ends. This CDR3 is built from 15 residues. CDR1 and CDR2 (germline): GTSNPN, SVGIG (reference sequence). CDR3 loop: CAWSGGHPRDSPLHF. The CDR3 DNA is TGTGCCTGGAGTGGGGGACACCCGAGGGATTCACCCCTCCACTTT.

The CDR3 DNA sequence: TGCGCCAGCAGCCAATTAACAGGGGGCTCAGGAAACACCATATATTTT. Its translation: CASSQLTGGSGNTIYF. The V and J genes are TRBV4-3 and TRBJ1-3, with 9 bases fitting TRBD1. Germline values: CDR1 LGHNA, CDR2 YSLEER. This CDR3 region has 16 residues. V lost 2 bases and J lost 4; bases outside the gene matches: 6.

The chain has TRBV6-5 and TRBJ1-1; D is unclear. The CDR3 has 14 amino acids. The V gene lost 2 bases and the J gene lost 5 bases, with 12 bases spanning the gap. Germline CDR1 and CDR2: MNHEY and SVGAGI. The CDR3 loop reads CASSYPGVGTEAFF. For the CDR3, the DNA is TGTGCCAGCAGTTACCCCGGGGTGGGGACTGAAGCTTTCTTT.

The chain recombines TRBV7-9 with TRBJ2-3; 10 positions agree with TRBD2. Germline V CDR1 and CDR2: SEHNR, FQNEAQ (reference sequence). This CDR3 spans 18 amino acids. V trimming: 1 base; J trimming: 0 bases; junction bases outside the gene matches: 7. CDR3 loop: CASSLGLAGAPSTDTQYF. In nucleotides, the CDR3 is TGTGCCAGCAGCTTAGGGCTAGCGGGGGCCCCGAGCACAGATACGCAGTATTTT.

The CDR3 DNA reads as TGTGCCAGCAGCCGACAGATCGACTATGGCTACACCTTC. Translated, it gives CASSRQIDYGYTF. The chain couples TRBV6-5 to TRBJ1-2, with D perhaps TRBD1 (5 bases). Germline lookup yields CDR1 MNHEY and CDR2 SVGAGI. There are 13 residues in the CDR3. Trimming took 6 bases from V and 3 from J, leaving 11 bases between them.

This clone was seen a single time. The chain is built from TRBV11-3 and TRBJ2-1; TRBD2 matches 11 bases. Germline V lookup: CDR1 SGHNT, CDR2 YENEEA. The length of the CDR3 is 15 residues. The junction had 5 bases not matched to a gene; V was cut back by 1 base and J by 9 bases. The CDR3 DNA reads TGTGCCAGCAGCTTAGTAGCGGGGGGGCTCGTTGAGCAGTTCTTC. This translates into CASSLVAGGLVEQFF.

This rearrangement joins TRBV29-1 to TRBJ2-7, with 10 bases matching TRBD1. Germline CDR1 reads SQVTM; CDR2 reads ANQGSEA. The CDR3 covers 13 residues. With 6 bases clipped from V and 7 bases from J, the junction kept 9 bases outside the gene matches. CDR3 residues: CSVSGQGTREQYF. CDR3 DNA sequence: TGCAGCGTCTCGGGACAGGGGACGCGGGAGCAGTACTTC.

The CDR3 loop is CASSLQGDRQYF. The CDR3 DNA reads as TGTGCCAGCAGCCTACAGGGGGATCGCCAGTACTTC. The V and J genes are TRBV7-6 and TRBJ2-7; TRBD1 agrees at 8 bases. Germline V lookup: CDR1 SGHVS, CDR2 FNYEAQ. The CDR3 runs to 12 residues. J was trimmed by 10 bases and V by 5 bases; bases with no gene match: 7. The complete variable domain, with remaining parts taken from reference TRBV7-6 and TRBJ2-7, reads GAGVSQSPRYKVTKRGQDVALRCDPISGHVSLYWYRQALGQGPEFLTYFNYEAQQDKSGLPNDRFSAERPEGSISTLTIQRTEQRDSAMYRCASSLQGDRQYFGPGTRLTVT.

This rearrangement joins TRBV5-1 to TRBJ1-1, with 8 bases that match TRBD1. Germline V CDR1 and CDR2: SGHRS, YFSETQ. The CDR3 is 14 amino acids. The V and J ends lost 4 bases and 6 bases, in that order; junction bases with no gene match: 8. The CDR3 reads CASSGGQGGSEAFF. In nucleotides, the CDR3 is TGCGCCAGCAGCGGCGGACAGGGAGGATCTGAAGCTTTCTTT.

The chain combines TRBV2 with TRBJ2-7; TRBD1 might be the D (5 bases). V shed 7 bases and J shed 4 bases, with 11 bases lying between them. Germline CDR1 is SNHLY and CDR2 is FYNNEI. This CDR3 has 12 residues. CDR3 amino acids: CASIRQLYEQYF. The DNA for the CDR3 is TGTGCCAGCATCCGACAGCTTTACGAGCAGTACTTC.

This clone was seen a few times. The chain links TRBV7-3 to TRBJ2-1; D is possibly TRBD2 (5 bases). The CDR3 has 15 residues. Trimming took off 2 bases at V and 4 bases at J, with 12 bases between the two ends. Germline V gives CDR1 SGHTA, CDR2 FQGTGA. The CDR3 nucleotides read TGTGCCAGCAGCTTAGGTTCACGGGGTTACAATGAGCAGTTCTTC. Its translation: CASSLGSRGYNEQFF.

This sequence joins TRBV7-9 and TRBJ2-2, with 8 nucleotides matching TRBD2. The CDR3 contains 15 residues. Germline CDR1 SEHNR, CDR2 FQNEAQ (reference sequence). V was clipped by 3 bases and J by 6 bases; unmatched bases: 6. CDR3 region: CASSLTGGIAGELFF. The CDR3 DNA is TGTGCCAGCAGCTTGACGGGGGGGATCGCCGGGGAGCTGTTTTTT.